The 3 T cell receptor beta chains given below trace back to one sample, sequenced in a study of T cells after yellow fever vaccination. TCRdb re-analysed the 5' RACE reads in MiXCR, keeping a single row per CDR3 protein. The table records approximately 300,000 distinct CDR3 sequences, around 6.8% of them present only once. The sequencing here drew on PBMCs, taken more than 40 days after the first yellow fever vaccination. These receptors were obtained from a man younger than 35 who received the YFV17D yellow fever vaccine.

This clonotype has only a few counts. The chain is built from TRBV14 and TRBJ1-6, with a weak D call TRBD1 (5 bases). Trimming pared 2 bases from V and 2 bases from J, leaving 19 bases between. The CDR3 runs 19 residues. CDR1 and CDR2 (germline): SGHDN, FVKESK. CDR3 in DNA: TGTGCCAGCAGCCAAATATCCTCGCCGGGGCGCCCCTATAATTCACCCCTCCACTTT. Translation: CASSQISSPGRPYNSPLHF.

This clonotype was found many times. V usage is TRBV5-1 and J usage is TRBJ2-1; 7 bases are shared with TRBD1. Germline CDR1 SGHRS, CDR2 YFSETQ. The CDR3 consists of 12 residues. The trim removed 5 bases at V and 11 bases at J, leaving 7 bases unmatched. The CDR3 loop reads CASRNRGPKQFF. The CDR3 region has the DNA TGCGCCAGCAGGAACAGGGGACCGAAGCAGTTCTTC.

V gene TRBV4-2 combines with J gene TRBJ2-7; D is unclear. Trimming stripped 2 bases from V and 7 bases from J, with 12 bases between. CDR1 LGHNA and CDR2 YNFKEQ come from the germline V gene. CDR3 length: 13 residues. DNA of the CDR3: TGTGCCAGCAGCCAAAAGCCTTCGGCAGAGCAGTACTTC. This codes for CASSQKPSAEQYF.